The TCR beta chain under discussion was sequenced for a study of regulatory T cells in long-lasting Graves disease. About the study: By definition, persistent Graves' disease involved antithyroid drugs for over 5 years alongside positive TSH receptor antibodies.

Construction of the TCR beta libraries employed iRepertoire HTBI primers in conjunction with Arm-PCR of CDR3 regions. TCRdb processed the multiplex PCR reads anew with MiXCR; each CDR3 protein has one entry. The sample includes around 400,000 distinct CDR3 sequences, around 20% of them seen just once. Study-wide results and limits: There was favoring of TRBV28, TRBJ1-2 and TRBJ2-5 in persistent disease.

Comments on this clonotype: The antigen remains unidentified. With a much larger clone just one base away, this may be a read error.

Sample time point: persistent/refractory GD, antithyroid drugs over 5 years with positive TRAb. Making the TCR library involved RNA that had been extracted from PBMCs. Clinicians diagnosed Graves' disease using American Thyroid Association guidelines. Germline V gene sequence: CDR1 DFQATT, CDR2 SNEGSKA (reference sequence). After removal of 6 bases from V and 7 bases from J, the junction contained 11 bases not matched to a gene. The CDR3 length is 13 residues. The starting material was peripheral blood mononuclear cells (PBMCs), obtained when the disease was refractory, from a patient treated with antithyroid drugs. This TCR came from a female donor with Graves disease. The chain recombines TRBV20-1 with TRBJ2-5; 7 nucleotides agree with TRBD1. CDR3 region: CSATTGVGGTQYF. The CDR3 DNA is TGCAGTGCAACAACAGGGGTTGGGGGGACCCAGTACTTC.